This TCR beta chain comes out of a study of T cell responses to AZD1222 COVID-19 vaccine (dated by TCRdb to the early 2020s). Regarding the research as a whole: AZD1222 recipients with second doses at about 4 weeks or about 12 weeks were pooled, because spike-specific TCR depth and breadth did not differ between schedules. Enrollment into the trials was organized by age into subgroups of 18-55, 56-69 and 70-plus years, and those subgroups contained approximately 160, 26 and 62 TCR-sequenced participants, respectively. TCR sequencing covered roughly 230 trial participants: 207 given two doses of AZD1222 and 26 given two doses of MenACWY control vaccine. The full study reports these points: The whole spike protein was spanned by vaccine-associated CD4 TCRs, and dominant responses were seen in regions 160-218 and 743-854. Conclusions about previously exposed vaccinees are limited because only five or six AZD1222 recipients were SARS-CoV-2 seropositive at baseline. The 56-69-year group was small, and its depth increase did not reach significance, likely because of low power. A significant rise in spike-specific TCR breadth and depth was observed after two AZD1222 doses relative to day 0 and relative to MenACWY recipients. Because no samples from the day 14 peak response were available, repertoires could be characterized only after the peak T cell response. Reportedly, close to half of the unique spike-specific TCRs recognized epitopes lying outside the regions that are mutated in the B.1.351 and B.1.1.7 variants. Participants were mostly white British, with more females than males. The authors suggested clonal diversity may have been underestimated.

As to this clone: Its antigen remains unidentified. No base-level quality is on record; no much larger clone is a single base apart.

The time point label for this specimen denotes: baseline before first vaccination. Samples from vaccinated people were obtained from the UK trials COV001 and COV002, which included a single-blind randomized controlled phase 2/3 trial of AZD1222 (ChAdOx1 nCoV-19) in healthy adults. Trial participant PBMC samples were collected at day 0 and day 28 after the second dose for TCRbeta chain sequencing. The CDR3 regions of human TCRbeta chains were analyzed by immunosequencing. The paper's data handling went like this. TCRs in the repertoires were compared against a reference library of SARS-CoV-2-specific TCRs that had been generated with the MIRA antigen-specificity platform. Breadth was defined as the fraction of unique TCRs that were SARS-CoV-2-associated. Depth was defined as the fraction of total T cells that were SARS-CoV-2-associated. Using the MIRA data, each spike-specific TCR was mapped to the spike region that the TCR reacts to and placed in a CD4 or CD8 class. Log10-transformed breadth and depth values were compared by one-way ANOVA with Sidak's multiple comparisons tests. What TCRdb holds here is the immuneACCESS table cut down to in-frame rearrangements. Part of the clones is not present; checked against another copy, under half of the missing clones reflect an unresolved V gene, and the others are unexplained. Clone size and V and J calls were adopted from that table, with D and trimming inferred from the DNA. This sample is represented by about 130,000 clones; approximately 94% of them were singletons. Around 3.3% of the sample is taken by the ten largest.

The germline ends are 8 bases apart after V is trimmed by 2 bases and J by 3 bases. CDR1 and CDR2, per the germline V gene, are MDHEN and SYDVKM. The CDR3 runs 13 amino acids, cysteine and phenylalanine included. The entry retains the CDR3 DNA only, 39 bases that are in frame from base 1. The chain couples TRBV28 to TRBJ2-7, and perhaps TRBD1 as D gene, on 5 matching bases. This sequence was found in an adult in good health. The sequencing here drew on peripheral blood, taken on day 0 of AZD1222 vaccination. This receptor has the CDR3 CASSLDGHYEQYF. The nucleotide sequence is TGTGCCAGCAGTTTAGACGGACACTACGAGCAGTACTTC.